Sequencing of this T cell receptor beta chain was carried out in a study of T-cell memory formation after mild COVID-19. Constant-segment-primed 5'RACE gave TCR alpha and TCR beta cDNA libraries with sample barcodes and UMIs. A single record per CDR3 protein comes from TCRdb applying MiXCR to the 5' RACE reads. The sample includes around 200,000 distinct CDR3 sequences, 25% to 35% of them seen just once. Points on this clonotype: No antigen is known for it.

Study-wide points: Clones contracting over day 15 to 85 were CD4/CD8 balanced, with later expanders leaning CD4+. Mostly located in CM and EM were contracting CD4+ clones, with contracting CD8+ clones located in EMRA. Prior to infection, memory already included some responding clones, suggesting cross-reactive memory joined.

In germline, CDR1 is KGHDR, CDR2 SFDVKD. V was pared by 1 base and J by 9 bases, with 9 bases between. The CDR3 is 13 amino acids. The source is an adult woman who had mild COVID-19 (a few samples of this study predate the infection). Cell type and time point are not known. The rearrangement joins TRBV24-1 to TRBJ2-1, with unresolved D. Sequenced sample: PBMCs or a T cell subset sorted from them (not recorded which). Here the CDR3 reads CATSDLSVGEQFF. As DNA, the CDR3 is TGTGCCACCAGTGATTTAAGCGTAGGTGAGCAGTTCTTC.